This T cell receptor (beta chain) is from a study of cytomegalovirus exposure and HLA in healthy donors. Study details: The approximately 120 validation repertoires used the same platform as the roughly 670 first-cohort repertoires, a later analysis reported.

CDR1 is MNHEY, CDR2 SMNVEV, per germline (reference sequence). Unmatched junction bases numbered 8, after V lost 5 bases and J lost 6 bases. The CDR3 runs to 17 residues. Some clones are missing from TCRdb's copy, which holds only in-frame ones; the method was immunoSEQ multiplex PCR. This sample carries around 150,000 clones, approximately 90% of them seen once, and the ten largest clones take 2.5% to 3.5%. The sequenced sample consisted of PBMCs. V gene TRBV27 combines with J gene TRBJ2-2, with TRBD2 matching 14 bases. This receptor was obtained from a man between 18 and 35 years old in good health and CMV-seronegative. Written as DNA, the CDR3 is TGTGCCAGCAGTCCGTTGGGACTAGCGGGGGAAGCCGGGGAGCTGTTTTTT. This codes for CASSPLGLAGEAGELFF.